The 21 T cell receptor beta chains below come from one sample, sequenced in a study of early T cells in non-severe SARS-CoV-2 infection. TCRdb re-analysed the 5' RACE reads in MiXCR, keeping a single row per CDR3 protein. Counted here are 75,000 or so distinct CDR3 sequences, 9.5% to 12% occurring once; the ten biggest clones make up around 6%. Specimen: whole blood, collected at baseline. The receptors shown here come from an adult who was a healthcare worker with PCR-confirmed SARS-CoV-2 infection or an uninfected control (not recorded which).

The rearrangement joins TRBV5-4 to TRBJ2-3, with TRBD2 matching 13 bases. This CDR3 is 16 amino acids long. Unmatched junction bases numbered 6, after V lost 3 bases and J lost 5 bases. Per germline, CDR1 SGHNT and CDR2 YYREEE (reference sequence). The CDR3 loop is CASSSRTSGGGDTQYF. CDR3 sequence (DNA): TGTGCCAGCAGCTCAAGGACTAGCGGGGGAGGAGATACGCAGTATTTT.

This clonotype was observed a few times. The CDR3 protein is CASRGQGWTNTIYF. The CDR3 DNA is TGTGCCAGCAGGGGACAGGGGTGGACGAACACCATATATTTT. The V gene is TRBV2, the J gene TRBJ1-3, with 10 bases matching TRBD1. The CDR3 runs to 14 residues. Per germline, CDR1 SNHLY and CDR2 FYNNEI. Losses at the gene ends were 6 bases for V and 7 bases for J; bases not matched to a gene: 6.

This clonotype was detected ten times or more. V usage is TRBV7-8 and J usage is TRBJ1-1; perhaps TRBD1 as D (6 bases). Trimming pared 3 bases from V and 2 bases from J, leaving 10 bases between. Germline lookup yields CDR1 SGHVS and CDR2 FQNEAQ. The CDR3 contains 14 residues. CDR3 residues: CASSLGQDNTEAFF. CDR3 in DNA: TGTGCCAGCAGCTTGGGACAAGACAACACTGAAGCTTTCTTT.

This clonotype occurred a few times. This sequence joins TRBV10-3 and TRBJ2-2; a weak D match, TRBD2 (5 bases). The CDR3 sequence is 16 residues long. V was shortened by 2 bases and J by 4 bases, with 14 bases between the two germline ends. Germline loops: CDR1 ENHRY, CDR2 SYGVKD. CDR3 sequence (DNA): TGTGCCATCAGTGAGCCGGGCGGGCGGACCACCGGGGAGCTGTTTTTT. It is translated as CAISEPGGRTTGELFF.

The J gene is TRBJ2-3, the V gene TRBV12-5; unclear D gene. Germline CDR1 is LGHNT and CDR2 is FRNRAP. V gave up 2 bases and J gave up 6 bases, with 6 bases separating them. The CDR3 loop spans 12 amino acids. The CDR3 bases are TGTGCTAGTGGTTTGTATGGGGATACGCAGTATTTT. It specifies CASGLYGDTQYF.

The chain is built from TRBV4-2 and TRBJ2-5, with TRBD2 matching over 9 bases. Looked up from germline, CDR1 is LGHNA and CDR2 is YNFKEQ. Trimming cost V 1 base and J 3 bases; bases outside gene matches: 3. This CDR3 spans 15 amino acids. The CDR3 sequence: CASSQGTSVEETQYF. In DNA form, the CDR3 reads TGTGCCAGCAGCCAAGGGACTAGCGTAGAAGAGACCCAGTACTTC.

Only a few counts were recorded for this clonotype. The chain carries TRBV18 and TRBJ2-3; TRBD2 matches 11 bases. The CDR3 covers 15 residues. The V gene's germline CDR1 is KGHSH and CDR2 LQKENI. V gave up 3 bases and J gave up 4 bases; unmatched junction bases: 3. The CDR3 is CASSPTSGSSDTQYF. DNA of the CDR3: TGTGCCAGCTCACCCACTAGCGGGAGTTCAGATACGCAGTATTTT.

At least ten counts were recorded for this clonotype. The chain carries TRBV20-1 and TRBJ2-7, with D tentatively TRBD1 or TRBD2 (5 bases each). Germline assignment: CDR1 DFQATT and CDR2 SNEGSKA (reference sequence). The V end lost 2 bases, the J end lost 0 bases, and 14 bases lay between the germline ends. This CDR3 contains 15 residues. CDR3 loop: CSARTRGEYSYEQYF. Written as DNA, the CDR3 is TGCAGTGCTAGAACCCGAGGGGAGTACTCCTACGAGCAGTACTTC.

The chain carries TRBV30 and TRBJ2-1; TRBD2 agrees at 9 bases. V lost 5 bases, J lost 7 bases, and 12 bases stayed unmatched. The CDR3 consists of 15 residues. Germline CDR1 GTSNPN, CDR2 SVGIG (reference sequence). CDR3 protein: CAWPLGLACGNEQFF. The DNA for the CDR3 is TGTGCCTGGCCCCTCGGACTAGCGTGTGGGAATGAGCAGTTCTTC.

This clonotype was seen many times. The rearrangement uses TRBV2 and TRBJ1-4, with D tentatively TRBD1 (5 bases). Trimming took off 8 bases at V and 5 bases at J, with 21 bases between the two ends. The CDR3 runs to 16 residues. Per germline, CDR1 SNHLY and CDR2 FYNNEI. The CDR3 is CASSGRSVAGNEKLFF. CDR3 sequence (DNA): TGTGCCAGCTCGGGACGATCGGTAGCGGGAAATGAAAAACTGTTTTTT.

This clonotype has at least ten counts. In nucleotides, the CDR3 is TGTGCCAGCAGCCCAGTGGTTGAGGGGGCCTGGCTTGATTCACCCCTCCACTTT. As protein: CASSPVVEGAWLDSPLHF. This chain uses TRBV4-2 with TRBJ1-6; 7 positions match TRBD1. The ends lost 4 bases at V and 8 bases at J; junction bases unmatched: 17. The CDR3 contains 18 residues. Per germline, CDR1 LGHNA and CDR2 YNFKEQ.

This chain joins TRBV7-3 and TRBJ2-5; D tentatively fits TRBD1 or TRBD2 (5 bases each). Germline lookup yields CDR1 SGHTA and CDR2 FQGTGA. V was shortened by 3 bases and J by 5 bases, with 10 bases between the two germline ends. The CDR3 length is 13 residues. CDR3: CASSFGAAETQYF. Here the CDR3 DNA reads TGTGCCAGCAGCTTCGGGGCAGCGGAGACCCAGTACTTC.

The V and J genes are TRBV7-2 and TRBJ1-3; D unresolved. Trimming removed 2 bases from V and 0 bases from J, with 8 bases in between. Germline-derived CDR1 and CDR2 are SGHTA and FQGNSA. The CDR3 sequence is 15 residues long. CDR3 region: CASSLWVSSGNTIYF. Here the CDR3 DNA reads TGTGCCAGCAGCTTATGGGTTAGCTCTGGAAACACCATATATTTT.

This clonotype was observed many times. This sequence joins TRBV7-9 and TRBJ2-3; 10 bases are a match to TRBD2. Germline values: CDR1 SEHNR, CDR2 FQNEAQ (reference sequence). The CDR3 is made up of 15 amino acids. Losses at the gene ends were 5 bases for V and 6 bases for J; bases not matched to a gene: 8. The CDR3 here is CASSPAGTSVDTQYF. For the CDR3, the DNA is TGTGCCAGCAGCCCCGCCGGGACTAGCGTGGATACGCAGTATTTT.

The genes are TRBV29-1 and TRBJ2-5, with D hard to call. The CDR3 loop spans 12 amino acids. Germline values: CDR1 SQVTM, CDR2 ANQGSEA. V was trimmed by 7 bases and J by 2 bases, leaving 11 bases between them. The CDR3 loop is CSASHEQETQYF. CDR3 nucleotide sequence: TGCAGCGCCTCTCATGAGCAAGAGACCCAGTACTTC.

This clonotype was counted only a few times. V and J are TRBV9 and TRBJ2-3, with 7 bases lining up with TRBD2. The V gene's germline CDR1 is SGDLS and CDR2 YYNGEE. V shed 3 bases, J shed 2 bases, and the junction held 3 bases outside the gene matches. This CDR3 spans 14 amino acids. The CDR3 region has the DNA TGTGCCAGCAGCGGGGGACTAAACACAGATACGCAGTATTTT. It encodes CASSGGLNTDTQYF.

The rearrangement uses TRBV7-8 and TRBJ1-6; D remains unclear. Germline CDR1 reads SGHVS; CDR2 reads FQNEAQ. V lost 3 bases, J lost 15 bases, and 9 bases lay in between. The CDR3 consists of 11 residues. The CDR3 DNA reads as TGTGCCAGCAGCTTGTTGAGGGACCTCCACTTT. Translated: CASSLLRDLHF.

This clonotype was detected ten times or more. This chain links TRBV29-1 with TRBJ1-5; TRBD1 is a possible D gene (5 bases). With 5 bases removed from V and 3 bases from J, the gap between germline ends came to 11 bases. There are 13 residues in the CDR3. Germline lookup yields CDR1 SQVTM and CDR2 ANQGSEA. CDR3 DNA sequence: TGCAGCGTTCGGGACGGCTACAATCAGCCCCAGCATTTT. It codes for CSVRDGYNQPQHF.

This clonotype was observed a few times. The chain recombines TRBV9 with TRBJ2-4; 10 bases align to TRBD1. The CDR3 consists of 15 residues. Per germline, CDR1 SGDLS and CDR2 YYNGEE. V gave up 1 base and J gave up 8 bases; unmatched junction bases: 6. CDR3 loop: CASSVTTGGLDIQYF. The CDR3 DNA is TGTGCCAGCAGCGTAACGACAGGGGGCTTGGACATTCAGTACTTC.

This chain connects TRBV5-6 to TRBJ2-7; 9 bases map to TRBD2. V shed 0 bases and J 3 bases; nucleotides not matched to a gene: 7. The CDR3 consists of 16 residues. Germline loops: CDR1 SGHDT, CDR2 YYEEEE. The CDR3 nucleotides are TGTGCCAGCAGCTTGGACCTAGCGGGAAGCGGCTACGAGCAGTACTTC. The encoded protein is CASSLDLAGSGYEQYF.

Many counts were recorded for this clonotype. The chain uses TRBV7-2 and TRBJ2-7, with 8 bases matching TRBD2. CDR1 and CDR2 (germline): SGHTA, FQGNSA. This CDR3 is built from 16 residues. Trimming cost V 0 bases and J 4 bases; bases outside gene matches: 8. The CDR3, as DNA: TGTGCCAGCAGCTTAGCTAGCGGGACTCTCGGGTACGAGCAGTACTTC. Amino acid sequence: CASSLASGTLGYEQYF.